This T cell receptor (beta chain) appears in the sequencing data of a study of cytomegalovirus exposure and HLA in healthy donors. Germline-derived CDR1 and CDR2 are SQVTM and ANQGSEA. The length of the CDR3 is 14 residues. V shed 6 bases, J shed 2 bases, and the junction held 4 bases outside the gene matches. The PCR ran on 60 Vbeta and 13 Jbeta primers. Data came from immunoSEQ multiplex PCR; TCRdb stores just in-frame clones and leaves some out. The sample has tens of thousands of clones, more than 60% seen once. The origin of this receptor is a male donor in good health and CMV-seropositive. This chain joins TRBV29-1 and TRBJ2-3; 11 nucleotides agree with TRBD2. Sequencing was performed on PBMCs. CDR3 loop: CSVGLAGLTDTQYF. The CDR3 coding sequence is TGCAGCGTCGGACTAGCGGGCCTCACAGATACGCAGTATTTT.